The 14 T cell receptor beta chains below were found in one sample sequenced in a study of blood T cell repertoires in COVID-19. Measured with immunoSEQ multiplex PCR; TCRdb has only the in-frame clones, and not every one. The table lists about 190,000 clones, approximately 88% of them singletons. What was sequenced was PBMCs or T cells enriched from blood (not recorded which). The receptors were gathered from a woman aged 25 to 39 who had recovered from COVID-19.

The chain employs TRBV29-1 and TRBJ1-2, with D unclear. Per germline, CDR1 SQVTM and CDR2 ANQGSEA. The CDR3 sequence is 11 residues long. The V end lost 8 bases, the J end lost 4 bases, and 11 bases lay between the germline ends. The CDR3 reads CSSARLYGYTF. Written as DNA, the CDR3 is TGCAGCTCCGCGCGCCTCTATGGCTACACCTTC. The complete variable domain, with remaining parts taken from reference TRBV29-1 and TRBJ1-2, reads SAVISQKPSRDICQRGTSLTIQCQVDSQVTMMFWYRQQPGQSLTLIATANQGSEATYESGFVIDKFPISRPNLTFSTLTVSNMSPEDSSIYLCSSARLYGYTFGSGTRLTVV.

CDR3: CASGFTVDTQYF. The CDR3 DNA reads TGTGCTAGTGGTTTTACGGTAGATACGCAGTATTTT. The rearrangement uses TRBV12-5 and TRBJ2-3; D is unclear. Germline lookup yields CDR1 LGHNT and CDR2 FRNRAP. V was shortened by 3 bases and J by 5 bases, with 6 bases between the two germline ends. This CDR3 is 12 amino acids long.

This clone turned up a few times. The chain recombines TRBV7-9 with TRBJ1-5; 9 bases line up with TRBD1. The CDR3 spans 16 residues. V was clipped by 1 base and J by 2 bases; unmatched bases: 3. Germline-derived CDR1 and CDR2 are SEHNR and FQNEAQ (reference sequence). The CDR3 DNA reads TGTGCCAGCAGCTTAGGTGACAGGGGGGGCAATCAGCCCCAGCATTTT. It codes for CASSLGDRGGNQPQHF.

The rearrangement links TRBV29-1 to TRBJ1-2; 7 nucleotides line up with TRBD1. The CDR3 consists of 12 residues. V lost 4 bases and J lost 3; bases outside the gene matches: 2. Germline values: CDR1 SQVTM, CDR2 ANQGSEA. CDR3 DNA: TGCAGCGTTGGTCAGGGGGACTATGGCTACACCTTC. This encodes CSVGQGDYGYTF. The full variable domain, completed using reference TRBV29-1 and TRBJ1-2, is SAVISQKPSRDICQRGTSLTIQCQVDSQVTMMFWYRQQPGQSLTLIATANQGSEATYESGFVIDKFPISRPNLTFSTLTVSNMSPEDSSIYLCSVGQGDYGYTFGSGTRLTVV.

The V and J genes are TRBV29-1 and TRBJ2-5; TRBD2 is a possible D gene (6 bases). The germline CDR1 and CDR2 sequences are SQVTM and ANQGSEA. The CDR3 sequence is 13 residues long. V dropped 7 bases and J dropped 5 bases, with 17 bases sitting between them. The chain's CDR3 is CSARGPGGETQYF. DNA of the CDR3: TGCAGCGCCCGGGGCCCTGGGGGGGAGACCCAGTACTTC.

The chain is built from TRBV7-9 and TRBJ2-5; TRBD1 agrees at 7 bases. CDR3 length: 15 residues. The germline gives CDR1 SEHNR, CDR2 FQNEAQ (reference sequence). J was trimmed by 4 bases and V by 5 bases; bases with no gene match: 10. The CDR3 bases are TGTGCCAGCAGCACCGAGGGGGCGAGGGGAGAGACCCAGTACTTC. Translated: CASSTEGARGETQYF.

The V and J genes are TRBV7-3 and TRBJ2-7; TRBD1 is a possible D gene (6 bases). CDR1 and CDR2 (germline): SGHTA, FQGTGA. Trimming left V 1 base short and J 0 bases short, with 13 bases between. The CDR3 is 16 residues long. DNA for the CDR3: TGTGCCAGCAGCTTAAGCGGTGGGGGCGCCTCCTACGAGCAGTACTTC. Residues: CASSLSGGGASYEQYF.

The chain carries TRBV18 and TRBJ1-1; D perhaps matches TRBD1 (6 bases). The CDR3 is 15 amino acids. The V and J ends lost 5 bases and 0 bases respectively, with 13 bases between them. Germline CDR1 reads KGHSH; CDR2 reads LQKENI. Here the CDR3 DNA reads TGTGCCAGCTCAGGTCTGGACAGCTTGAACACTGAAGCTTTCTTT. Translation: CASSGLDSLNTEAFF. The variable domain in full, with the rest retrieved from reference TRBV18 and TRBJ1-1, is NAGVMQNPRHLVRRRGQEARLRCSPMKGHSHVYWYRQLPEEGLKFMVYLQKENIIDESGMPKERFSAEFPKEGPSILRIQQVVRGDSAAYFCASSGLDSLNTEAFFGQGTRLTVV.

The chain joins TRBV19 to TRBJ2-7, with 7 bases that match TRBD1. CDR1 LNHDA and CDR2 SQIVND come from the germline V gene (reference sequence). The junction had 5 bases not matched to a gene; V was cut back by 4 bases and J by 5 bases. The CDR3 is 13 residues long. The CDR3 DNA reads TGTGCCAGTAGTACGGGACAGCTCAACGAGCAGTACTTC. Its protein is CASSTGQLNEQYF.

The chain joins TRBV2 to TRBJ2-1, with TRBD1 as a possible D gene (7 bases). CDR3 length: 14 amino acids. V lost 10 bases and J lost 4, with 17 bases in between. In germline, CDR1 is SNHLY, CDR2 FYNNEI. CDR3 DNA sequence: TGTGCCACCAGAGGGGGGACAGTATACAATGAGCAGTTCTTC. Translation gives CATRGGTVYNEQFF.

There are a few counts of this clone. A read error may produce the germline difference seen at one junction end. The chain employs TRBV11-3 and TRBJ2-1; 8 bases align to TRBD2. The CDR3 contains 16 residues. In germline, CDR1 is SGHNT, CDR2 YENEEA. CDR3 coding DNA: TGTGCCAGCAGCTTAGTGTCCAGCGGGGGCTACAGTGAGCAGTTCTTC. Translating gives CASSLVSSGGYSEQFF.

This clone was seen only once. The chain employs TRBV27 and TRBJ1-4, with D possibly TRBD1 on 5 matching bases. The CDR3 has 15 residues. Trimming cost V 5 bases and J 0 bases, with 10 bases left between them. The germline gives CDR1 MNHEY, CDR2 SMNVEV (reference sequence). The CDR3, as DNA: TGTGCCAGCAGTCGTAGACAGTCAACTAATGAAAAACTGTTTTTT. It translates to CASSRRQSTNEKLFF.

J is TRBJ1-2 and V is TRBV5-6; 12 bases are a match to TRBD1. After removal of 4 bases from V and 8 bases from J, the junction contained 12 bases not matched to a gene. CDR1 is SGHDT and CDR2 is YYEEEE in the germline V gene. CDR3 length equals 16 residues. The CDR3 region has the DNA TGTGCCAGCAGCCAACCGGGACAGGGGGCAATAGACGGCTACACCTTC. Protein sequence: CASSQPGQGAIDGYTF.

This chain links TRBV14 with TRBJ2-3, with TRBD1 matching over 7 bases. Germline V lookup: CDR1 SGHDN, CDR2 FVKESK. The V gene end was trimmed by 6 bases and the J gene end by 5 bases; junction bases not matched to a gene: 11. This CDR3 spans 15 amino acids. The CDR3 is CASRQQGSGRDTQYF. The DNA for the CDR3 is TGTGCCAGCAGACAACAGGGGTCGGGAAGAGATACGCAGTATTTT.